This is a list of T cell receptor beta chains from one sample in a study of blood T cell repertoires in COVID-19. Clones were read by immunoSEQ multiplex PCR, and TCRdb kept only the in-frame ones, dropping some. The sample has roughly 80,000 clones, 84% seen once. The sequenced sample was peripheral blood. Receptor source: a man aged 50 to 60 with acute or convalescent COVID-19. Each CDR3 is given with its conserved first and last residue. Each record gives: J gene, D gene, V gene, clone size, CDR3 protein, CDR3 DNA. The D gene is left open where the match is weak. The size of a clone is reported for some rows only, either as once, few or many, or as a class for expanded clones.

j_call: TRBJ2-1; d_call: .; v_call: TRBV7-6; clone_size: .; cdr3_aa: CASSLPPTSLSEQFF; cdr3_nt: TGTGCCAGCAGCTTACCCCCAACTAGCTTGAGTGAGCAGTTCTTC
j_call: TRBJ2-2; d_call: .; v_call: TRBV3-1/TRBV3-2; clone_size: .; cdr3_aa: CASSQATIPGGELFF; cdr3_nt: TGTGCCAGCAGCCAAGCAACTATCCCGGGCGGGGAGCTGTTTTTT
j_call: TRBJ2-1; d_call: .; v_call: TRBV7-9; clone_size: .; cdr3_aa: CASSLTGNGEQFF; cdr3_nt: TGTGCCAGCAGCTTAACAGGGAACGGCGAGCAGTTCTTC
j_call: TRBJ2-3; d_call: .; v_call: TRBV4-2; clone_size: .; cdr3_aa: CASSQERGLVTDTQYF; cdr3_nt: TGTGCCAGCAGCCAAGAAAGAGGGCTAGTCACAGATACGCAGTATTTT
j_call: TRBJ2-7; d_call: TRBD1; v_call: TRBV7-3; clone_size: .; cdr3_aa: CASSLGTGAFDEQYF; cdr3_nt: TGTGCCAGCAGCTTAGGGACAGGGGCGTTCGACGAGCAGTACTTC
j_call: TRBJ2-2; d_call: TRBD2; v_call: TRBV24-1; clone_size: .; cdr3_aa: CATSDFSRSWLAGDTGELFF; cdr3_nt: TGTGCCACCAGTGATTTCAGTCGGTCTTGGCTAGCGGGAGACACCGGGGAGCTGTTTTTT
j_call: TRBJ1-2; d_call: .; v_call: TRBV4-2; clone_size: once; cdr3_aa: CASSPVSDRNYGYTF; cdr3_nt: TGTGCCAGCAGCCCAGTTTCGGACAGAAACTATGGCTACACCTTC
j_call: TRBJ1-2; d_call: .; v_call: TRBV19; clone_size: .; cdr3_aa: CASKIGVGDYGYTF; cdr3_nt: TGTGCCAGTAAAATAGGCGTGGGCGACTATGGCTACACCTTC
j_call: TRBJ2-1; d_call: TRBD2; v_call: TRBV5-6; clone_size: .; cdr3_aa: CASRETSEFSYNEQFF; cdr3_nt: TGTGCCAGCAGAGAGACTAGCGAGTTCTCCTACAATGAGCAGTTCTTC
j_call: TRBJ1-5; d_call: .; v_call: TRBV5-5; clone_size: few; cdr3_aa: CASSLEGSNQPQHF; cdr3_nt: TGTGCCAGCAGCTTAGAGGGTAGCAATCAGCCCCAGCATTTT
j_call: TRBJ1-5; d_call: TRBD1; v_call: TRBV19; clone_size: few; cdr3_aa: CASSSTGGGGNQPQHF; cdr3_nt: TGTGCCAGTAGTTCGACAGGGGGTGGAGGCAATCAGCCCCAGCATTTT
j_call: TRBJ1-3; d_call: TRBD1; v_call: TRBV11-2; clone_size: once; cdr3_aa: CASSLRTGGSTIYF; cdr3_nt: TGTGCCAGCAGCTTACGGACAGGGGGCTCAACCATATATTTT
j_call: TRBJ1-5; d_call: .; v_call: TRBV19; clone_size: .; cdr3_aa: CASSMEGFYQPQHF; cdr3_nt: TGTGCCAGTAGTATGGAGGGTTTCTATCAGCCCCAGCATTTT
j_call: TRBJ2-7; d_call: .; v_call: TRBV14; clone_size: .; cdr3_aa: CASSQVGGLSYEQYF; cdr3_nt: TGTGCCAGCAGCCAAGTAGGAGGGTTGAGCTACGAGCAGTACTTC
j_call: TRBJ1-3; d_call: .; v_call: TRBV18; clone_size: .; cdr3_aa: CASSPKGDTGIRSGNTIYF; cdr3_nt: TGTGCCAGCTCACCTAAGGGGGACACCGGAATCCGCTCTGGAAACACCATATATTTT
j_call: TRBJ1-1; d_call: TRBD1; v_call: TRBV7-2; clone_size: .; cdr3_aa: CASSGQGANTEAFF; cdr3_nt: TGTGCCAGCAGCGGACAGGGCGCGAACACTGAAGCTTTCTTT
j_call: TRBJ2-2; d_call: .; v_call: TRBV7-9; clone_size: .; cdr3_aa: CASTLSSSGTNTGELFF; cdr3_nt: TGTGCCAGCACCCTCTCTTCTTCGGGGACGAACACCGGGGAGCTGTTTTTT
j_call: TRBJ1-1; d_call: .; v_call: TRBV6-5; clone_size: .; cdr3_aa: CASSYLRAFF; cdr3_nt: TGTGCCAGCAGCTACTTGAGGGCTTTCTTT
j_call: TRBJ2-5; d_call: .; v_call: TRBV18; clone_size: .; cdr3_aa: CASSPSQKETQYF; cdr3_nt: TGTGCCAGCTCACCATCCCAAAAAGAGACCCAGTACTTC
j_call: TRBJ1-1; d_call: TRBD1; v_call: TRBV6-5; clone_size: .; cdr3_aa: CASIRDRGNTEAFF; cdr3_nt: TGTGCCAGTATTCGGGACAGAGGGAACACTGAAGCTTTCTTT
j_call: TRBJ1-2; d_call: TRBD1; v_call: TRBV4-3; clone_size: few; cdr3_aa: CASSRTGQGSYGYTF; cdr3_nt: TGCGCCAGCAGCCGCACGGGACAGGGTTCCTATGGCTACACCTTC
j_call: TRBJ1-6; d_call: TRBD1; v_call: TRBV2; clone_size: .; cdr3_aa: CASRGQGDNSPLHF; cdr3_nt: TGTGCCAGCAGGGGACAGGGTGATAATTCACCCCTCCACTTT
j_call: TRBJ2-4; d_call: .; v_call: TRBV6-5; clone_size: .; cdr3_aa: CASRSQGFNIQYF; cdr3_nt: TGTGCCAGCAGATCACAGGGTTTCAACATTCAGTACTTC
j_call: TRBJ2-1; d_call: .; v_call: TRBV25-1; clone_size: .; cdr3_aa: CASSDRLEQFF; cdr3_nt: TGTGCCAGCAGTGACCGACTTGAGCAGTTCTTC
j_call: TRBJ1-2; d_call: TRBD1; v_call: TRBV19; clone_size: .; cdr3_aa: CASSIPRDRVFGYTF; cdr3_nt: TGTGCCAGTAGTATCCCCCGGGACAGGGTATTTGGCTACACCTTC
j_call: TRBJ2-1; d_call: .; v_call: TRBV30; clone_size: once; cdr3_aa: CAWSVRRINEQFF; cdr3_nt: TGTGCCTGGAGTGTTAGGCGGATCAATGAGCAGTTCTTC
j_call: TRBJ1-1; d_call: .; v_call: TRBV7-9; clone_size: .; cdr3_aa: CASNSNSNVNTEAFF; cdr3_nt: TGTGCCAGCAACTCAAACAGTAATGTGAACACTGAAGCTTTCTTT
j_call: TRBJ2-3; d_call: .; v_call: TRBV27; clone_size: .; cdr3_aa: CASRLQARTGADTQYF; cdr3_nt: TGTGCCAGCAGACTACAAGCGAGAACGGGGGCAGATACGCAGTATTTT
j_call: TRBJ1-1; d_call: .; v_call: TRBV5-4; clone_size: .; cdr3_aa: CASSAGGGHTEAFF; cdr3_nt: TGTGCCAGCAGCGCCGGGGGGGGGCACACTGAAGCTTTCTTT